The rows below give T cell receptor beta chains drawn from one sample of a study of blood T cell repertoires in COVID-19. Only in-frame clones appear in the TCRdb table, and some are missing; sequencing was by immunoSEQ multiplex PCR. The table shows 200,000 to 250,000 clones, with 88% occurring only once. Sequenced material: peripheral blood. These receptor sequences come from a man aged 18 to 30 with active or convalescent COVID-19. CDR3s include the opening cysteine and the closing phenylalanine or tryptophan. A D gene is named only where the DNA matches it firmly. For some rows the clone size is stated as once, few or many, or as a class when expanded; others skip it.

.,TRBJ2-1,TRBV7-9,TRBD2,CASSPPQGLAGDEQFF,TGTGCCAGCAGCCCACCCCAGGGACTAGCGGGAGATGAGCAGTTCTTC
once,TRBJ1-4,TRBV5-1,.,CASSPPTGRTNEKLFF,TGCGCCAGCAGCCCACCCACAGGGCGAACTAATGAAAAACTGTTTTTT
.,TRBJ2-1,TRBV5-6,TRBD1,CASSPGQFLYNEQFF,TGTGCCAGCAGCCCGGGACAGTTTTTATACAATGAGCAGTTCTTC
.,TRBJ2-1,TRBV5-1,TRBD2,CASSLMAGGGYNEQFF,TGCGCCAGCAGCTTGATGGCGGGAGGTGGCTACAATGAGCAGTTCTTC
few,TRBJ2-5,TRBV7-9,TRBD2,CASSSSTGRGTYQETQYF,TGTGCCAGCAGCTCGTCGACTGGGCGGGGGACCTACCAAGAGACCCAGTACTTC
.,TRBJ1-1,TRBV27,.,CASRAMNTEAFF,TGTGCCAGCAGGGCAATGAACACTGAAGCTTTCTTT
.,TRBJ2-3,TRBV4-1,TRBD2,CASSQVATGGTTDTQYF,TGCGCCAGCAGCCAAGTCGCAACGGGAGGGACCACAGATACGCAGTATTTT
.,TRBJ2-1,TRBV5-5,.,CASSLITGISYNEQFF,TGTGCCAGCAGCTTGATCACAGGCATCTCCTACAATGAGCAGTTCTTC
.,TRBJ1-5,TRBV19,TRBD1,CASSRDRGLDSNQPQHF,TGTGCCAGTAGTAGAGACAGGGGCCTCGATAGCAATCAGCCCCAGCATTTT
few,TRBJ1-1,TRBV10-3,TRBD1,CAISGTGAGTEAFF,TGTGCCATCAGTGGAACAGGGGCGGGCACTGAAGCTTTCTTT
.,TRBJ1-3,TRBV28,.,CASSSTGHSGNTIYF,TGTGCCAGCAGTTCAACAGGGCACTCTGGAAACACCATATATTTT
few,TRBJ1-1,TRBV4-1,.,CASSPPGNTEAFF,TGCGCCAGCAGCCCCCCAGGGAACACTGAAGCTTTCTTT
.,TRBJ1-1,TRBV19,.,CASSTSVLNTEAFF,TGTGCCAGTAGTACTTCTGTTCTAAACACTGAAGCTTTCTTT
.,TRBJ2-5,TRBV9,TRBD2,CASSVEGAGAFETQYF,TGTGCCAGCAGCGTAGAGGGAGCGGGAGCTTTTGAGACCCAGTACTTC
.,TRBJ2-1,TRBV6-2/TRBV6-3,.,CASSYGQTNNEQFF,TGTGCCAGCAGTTACGGACAGACCAACAATGAGCAGTTCTTC
once,TRBJ1-3,TRBV30,.,CAWSVRGFAQSLETPYIF,.
.,TRBJ1-1,TRBV5-5,.,CASSLPVVRTEAFF,TGTGCCAGCAGCCTCCCGGTTGTGCGCACTGAAGCTTTCTTT
.,TRBJ1-1,TRBV19,TRBD1,CASSLQGSREAFF,TGTGCCAGTAGTCTACAGGGGTCTAGGGAAGCTTTCTTT
.,TRBJ2-3,TRBV2,TRBD2,CASRGLAVPTDTQYF,TGTGCCAGCAGGGGACTAGCGGTCCCCACAGATACGCAGTATTTT
.,TRBJ2-1,TRBV28,TRBD2,CASSLIPGTSGRLIDEQFF,TGTGCCAGCAGTTTAATTCCCGGGACTAGCGGGCGATTAATCGATGAGCAGTTCTTC
.,TRBJ2-1,TRBV3-1/TRBV3-2,TRBD2,CASSHGLVSYNEQFF,TGTGCCAGCAGCCACGGACTAGTATCCTACAATGAGCAGTTCTTC
.,TRBJ1-1,TRBV30,TRBD1,CAWSVFTGVEAFF,TGTGCCTGGAGTGTATTTACAGGGGTTGAAGCTTTCTTT
.,TRBJ1-4,TRBV7-2,TRBD1,CASSLASGGQGEKLFF,TGTGCCAGCAGCTTAGCGTCGGGGGGACAGGGAGAAAAACTGTTTTTT
few,TRBJ1-3,TRBV10-2,.,CASSSTDRTSGNTIYF,TGCGCCAGCAGCTCCACTGACAGGACCTCTGGAAACACCATATATTTT
once,TRBJ2-2,TRBV10-3,TRBD2,CAIQSGAAGELFF,TGTGCCATTCAAAGCGGGGCGGCCGGGGAGCTGTTTTTT
few,TRBJ1-1,TRBV30,TRBD1,CAWRTGGGYTEAFF,TGTGCCTGGAGAACAGGGGGCGGGTACACTGAAGCTTTCTTT
.,TRBJ2-1,TRBV10-3,TRBD2,CAISRDYADGQFF,TGTGCCATCAGCCGGGACTACGCGGATGGGCAGTTCTTC
.,TRBJ2-2,TRBV7-9,TRBD2,CASLIAGKNTGELFF,TGTGCCAGCCTGATAGCGGGGAAGAACACCGGGGAGCTGTTTTTT
once,TRBJ2-3,TRBV28,TRBD1,CASSRSGTAYTQYF,TGTGCCAGCAGCCGCTCCGGGACAGCCTATACGCAGTATTTT
.,TRBJ2-6,TRBV4-2,TRBD1,CASSQDLWDRGISGANVLTF,TGTGCCAGCAGCCAAGATCTATGGGACAGGGGCATCTCTGGGGCCAACGTCCTGACTTTC
.,TRBJ1-1,TRBV5-1,.,CASSLDWTPTEAFF,TGCGCCAGCAGCTTGGATTGGACACCCACTGAAGCTTTCTTT
.,TRBJ1-1,TRBV11-2,.,CASSLQSHTEAFF,TGTGCCAGCAGCTTACAATCCCACACTGAAGCTTTCTTT
.,TRBJ1-2,TRBV28,.,CASSPGIPQIHGYTF,TGTGCCAGCAGTCCCGGGATCCCCCAGATACATGGCTACACCTTC
.,TRBJ2-1,TRBV3-1/TRBV3-2,TRBD1,CASSLKTGQAVF,TGTGCCAGCAGTCTTAAAACGGGACAGGCAGTCTTC
few,TRBJ2-6,TRBV6-4,.,CASSDSSGSGANVLTF,TGTGCCAGCAGTGACTCTAGCGGCTCTGGGGCCAACGTCCTGACTTTC
.,TRBJ2-1,TRBV5-1,.,CASSFQGYNEQFF,TGCGCCAGCAGCTTTCAGGGGTACAATGAGCAGTTCTTC
.,TRBJ2-7,TRBV11-2,.,CASSLGSYEQYF,TGTGCCAGCAGCTTAGGGAGTTACGAGCAGTACTTC
.,TRBJ2-7,TRBV6-4,TRBD1,CASSAPDRGPGLAYEQYF,TGTGCCAGCAGCGCCCCAGACAGGGGCCCTGGTCTCGCCTACGAGCAGTACTTC
.,TRBJ1-1,TRBV30,.,CAWRFGTEAFF,TGTGCCTGGAGGTTCGGCACTGAAGCTTTCTTT
.,TRBJ1-3,TRBV21-1,.,CASLQERLGGCSLSGNTIYF,TGTGCCAGCCTCCAAGAGAGGTTGGGGGGGTGCTCTCTCTCTGGAAACACCATATATTTT
.,TRBJ2-5,TRBV11-2,.,CASSRTPQETQYF,TGTGCCAGCAGCCGGACTCCACAAGAGACCCAGTACTTC
.,TRBJ2-1,TRBV7-9,TRBD2,CASSFGTTREQFF,TGTGCCAGCAGCTTCGGGACTACACGGGAGCAGTTCTTC
few,TRBJ2-7,TRBV7-8,.,CASSSGSGEQYF,TGTGCCAGCAGCTCCGGGTCTGGCGAGCAGTACTTC
.,TRBJ1-1,TRBV19,TRBD1,CASRETGASTEAFF,TGTGCCAGTAGGGAGACAGGGGCGAGCACTGAAGCTTTCTTT
.,TRBJ1-5,TRBV28,.,CASSLAQVGRRPQHF,TGTGCCAGCAGTTTAGCACAGGTGGGAAGACGGCCCCAGCATTTT
.,TRBJ2-1,TRBV27,.,CASSLSRYNEQFF,TGTGCCAGCAGTTTAAGCAGGTACAATGAGCAGTTCTTC
.,TRBJ2-1,TRBV4-1,TRBD1,CASSHQPTGTGVYNEQFF,TGCGCCAGCAGCCATCAACCGACCGGGACAGGGGTCTACAATGAGCAGTTCTTC
.,TRBJ1-5,TRBV10-3,TRBD1,CAIGGTGGQPQHF,TGTGCCATCGGCGGGACAGGGGGGCAGCCCCAGCATTTT
.,TRBJ1-4,TRBV11-2,.,CASSLNLGAGGEKLFF,TGTGCCAGCAGTTTAAACCTGGGAGCAGGAGGTGAAAAACTGTTTTTT
.,TRBJ1-6,TRBV10-2,TRBD1,CASSEGDRGRRPLHF,TGCGCCAGCAGTGAAGGGGACAGGGGGAGGAGACCCCTCCACTTT
.,TRBJ2-3,TRBV12-3/TRBV12-4,.,CASSLFHGDTQYF,TGTGCCAGCAGTTTGTTTCACGGGGATACGCAGTATTTT
.,TRBJ2-1,TRBV4-3,.,CASSQVTTNEQFF,TGCGCCAGCAGCCAAGTGACTACCAATGAGCAGTTCTTC
once,TRBJ2-3,TRBV30,.,CAWSAQSTDTQYF,TGTGCCTGGAGTGCCCAGAGCACAGATACGCAGTATTTT
.,TRBJ2-5,TRBV2,TRBD1,CASKRQGASGQETQYF,TGTGCCAGCAAGCGACAGGGGGCGAGCGGGCAAGAGACCCAGTACTTC
.,TRBJ2-1,TRBV6-5,TRBD1,CASSYGTGRRDEQFF,TGTGCCAGCAGTTACGGGACAGGGAGGAGGGATGAGCAGTTCTTC